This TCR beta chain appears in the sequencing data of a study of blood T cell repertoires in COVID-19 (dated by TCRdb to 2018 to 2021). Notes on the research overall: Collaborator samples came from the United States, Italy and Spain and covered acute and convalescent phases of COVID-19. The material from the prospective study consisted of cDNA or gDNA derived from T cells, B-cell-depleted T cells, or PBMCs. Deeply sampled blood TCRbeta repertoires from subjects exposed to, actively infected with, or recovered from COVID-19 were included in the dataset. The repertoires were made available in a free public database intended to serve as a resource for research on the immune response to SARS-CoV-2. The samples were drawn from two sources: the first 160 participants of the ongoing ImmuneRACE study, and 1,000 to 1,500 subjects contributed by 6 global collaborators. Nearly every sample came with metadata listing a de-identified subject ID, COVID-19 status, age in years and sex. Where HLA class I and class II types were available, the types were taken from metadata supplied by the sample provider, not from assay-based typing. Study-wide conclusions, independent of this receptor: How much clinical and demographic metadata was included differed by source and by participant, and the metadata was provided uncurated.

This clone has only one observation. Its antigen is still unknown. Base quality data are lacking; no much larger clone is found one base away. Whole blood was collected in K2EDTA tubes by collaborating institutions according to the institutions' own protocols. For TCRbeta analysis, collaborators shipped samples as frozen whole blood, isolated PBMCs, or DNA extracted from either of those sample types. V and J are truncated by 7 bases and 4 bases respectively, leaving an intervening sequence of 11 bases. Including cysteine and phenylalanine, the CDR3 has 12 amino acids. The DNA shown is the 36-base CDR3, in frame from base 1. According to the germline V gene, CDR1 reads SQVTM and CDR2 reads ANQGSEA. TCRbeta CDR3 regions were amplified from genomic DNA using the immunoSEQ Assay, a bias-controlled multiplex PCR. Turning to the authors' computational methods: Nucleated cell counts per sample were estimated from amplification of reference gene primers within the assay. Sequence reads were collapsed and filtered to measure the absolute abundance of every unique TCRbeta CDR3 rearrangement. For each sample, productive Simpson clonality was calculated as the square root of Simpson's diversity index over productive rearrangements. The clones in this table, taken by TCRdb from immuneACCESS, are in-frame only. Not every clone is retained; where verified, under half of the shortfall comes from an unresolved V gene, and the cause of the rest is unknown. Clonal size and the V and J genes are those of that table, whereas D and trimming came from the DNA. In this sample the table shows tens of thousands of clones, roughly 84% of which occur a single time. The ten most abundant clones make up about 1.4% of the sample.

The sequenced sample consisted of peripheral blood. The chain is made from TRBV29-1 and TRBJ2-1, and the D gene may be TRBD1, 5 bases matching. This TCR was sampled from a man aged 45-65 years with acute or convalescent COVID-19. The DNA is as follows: TGCAGCGGCAGGGCCCCATACAATGAGCAGTTCTTC. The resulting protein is CSGRAPYNEQFF.